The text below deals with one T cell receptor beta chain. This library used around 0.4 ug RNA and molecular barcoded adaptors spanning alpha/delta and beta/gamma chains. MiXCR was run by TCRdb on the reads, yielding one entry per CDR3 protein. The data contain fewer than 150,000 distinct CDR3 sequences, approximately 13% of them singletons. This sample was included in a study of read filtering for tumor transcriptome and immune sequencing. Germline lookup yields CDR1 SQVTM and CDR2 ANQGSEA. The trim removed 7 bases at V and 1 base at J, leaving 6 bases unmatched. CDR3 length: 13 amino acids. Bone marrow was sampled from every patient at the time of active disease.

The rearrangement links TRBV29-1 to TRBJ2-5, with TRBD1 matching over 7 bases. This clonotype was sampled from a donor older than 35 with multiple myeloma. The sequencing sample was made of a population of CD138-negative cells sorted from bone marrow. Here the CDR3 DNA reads TGCAGCGCTAATGGACAGGTCCAAGAGACCCAGTACTTC. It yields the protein CSANGQVQETQYF.